A single sample gave rise to the 2 T cell receptor beta chains below, sequenced in a study of T cells after yellow fever vaccination. MiXCR, run by TCRdb on the 5' RACE reads, gives a single entry per CDR3 protein. The table shows more than 95,000 distinct CDR3 sequences, with about 8.4% occurring only once. Sequenced here: CD8+ T cells sorted from PBMCs, sampled on the day of the yellow fever booster vaccination. These receptors all come from a man aged 18 to 35 who received the YFV17D yellow fever vaccine.

This clonotype has more than one count but fewer than ten. The V call is TRBV12-5, the J call TRBJ2-7, with TRBD2 matching over 7 bases. The CDR3 consists of 14 residues. V lost 6 bases to trimming and J lost 6 bases; unmatched junction nucleotides: 11. Germline V lookup: CDR1 LGHNT, CDR2 FRNRAP. CDR3 coding DNA: TGTGCTAGTGGACCAGACTGCCCGGGGGGCGAGCAGTACGTC. It specifies CASGPDCPGGEQYV.

This clonotype was picked up a small number of times. The V and J genes are TRBV5-5 and TRBJ2-2; maybe TRBD2 (6 bases). Germline V gene data show CDR1 as SGHKS and CDR2 as YYEKEE (reference sequence). CDR3 length equals 17 residues. Trimming removed 1 base at V and 4 bases at J, with 17 bases between. CDR3 in DNA: TGTGCCAGCAGCTTGACGGGCGCGGCGGGGCGCACCGGGGAGCTGTTTTTT. It codes for CASSLTGAAGRTGELFF.